Reported below is one T cell receptor (beta chain). Its antigen remains unknown. When replicate PCRs were run on unsorted PBMC, they used about 300 ng DNA, some 31,000 T cell genomes. Original handling: Sequence data from immunoSEQ were junction-only and lacked quality scores; consequently, filtering differed. Profiling relied on immunoSEQ multiplex PCR, and the TCRdb table lists in-frame clones only, not all of them. That table gives V, J and clone size, and the DNA gave D and trimming. The sample comprises about 460,000 clones, around 77% of which are singletons, and around 13% rests with the top ten. The entry originates in a study of shared clonotypes between healthy human individuals. Study results and caveats: Among donors, sharing of clonotypes was expected to be affected by sequencing depth.

Germline V gene lookup returns CDR1 LGHNA and CDR2 YNFKEQ. The CDR3 is 14 amino acids. The V end was cut by 4 bases, the J end by 0 bases, with 9 bases between. This clonotype was obtained from a woman between 40 and 50 years old in good health. Some clones in this sample may be carry-over from other donors' samples. The sample taken for sequencing was PBMCs. The chain recombines TRBV4-2 with TRBJ1-1; D is unresolved. The chain's CDR3 is CASSRAGMNTEAFF. CDR3 in DNA: TGTGCCAGCAGCCGGGCGGGGATGAACACTGAAGCTTTCTTT.